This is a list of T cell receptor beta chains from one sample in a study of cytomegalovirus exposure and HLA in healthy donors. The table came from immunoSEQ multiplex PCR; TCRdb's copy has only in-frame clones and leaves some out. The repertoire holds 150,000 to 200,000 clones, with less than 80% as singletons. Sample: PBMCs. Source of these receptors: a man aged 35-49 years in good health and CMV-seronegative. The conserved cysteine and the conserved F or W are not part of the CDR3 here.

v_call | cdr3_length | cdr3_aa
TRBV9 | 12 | ASSRTSGRYEQF
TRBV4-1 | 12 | ASRSRTGFNEQF
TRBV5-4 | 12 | ASSGGAGANEQY
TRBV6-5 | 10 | ASSYLDEKLF
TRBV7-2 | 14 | ASSLEGAGGLYEQY
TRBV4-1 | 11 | ASSPRGSYEQY
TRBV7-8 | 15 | ASSPTFIGATNEKLF
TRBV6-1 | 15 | ASSGPPGPLSNQPQH
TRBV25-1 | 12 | ASSYSGATDTQY
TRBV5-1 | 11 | ASSHPNGETQY
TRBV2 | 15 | ASSVGLAGTGAGELF
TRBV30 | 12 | AWSVGQPNTEAF
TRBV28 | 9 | ASGQLYGYT
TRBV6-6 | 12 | ASSYTLAVNTQY
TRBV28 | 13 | ASRSGGPTRYEQY
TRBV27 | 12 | ASSLKTGGYGYT
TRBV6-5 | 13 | ASSRGLAGTGELF
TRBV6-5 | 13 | ASSQGPGGDTEAF
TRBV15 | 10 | ATSRDLYEQY
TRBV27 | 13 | ASSFWDSRTGELF
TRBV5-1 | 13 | ASSLGQGLTYEQY
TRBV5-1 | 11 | ASSVRTAGEQY
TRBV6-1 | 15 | ASSEAPGNLGNYGYT
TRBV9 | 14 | ASSPLLARITDTQY
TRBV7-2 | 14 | ASSPLAGESTDTQY
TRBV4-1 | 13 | ASSHPQGSTGELF
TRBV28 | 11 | ASHLRVTDTQY
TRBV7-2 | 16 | ASSSPWDTSSGANVLT
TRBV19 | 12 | ASSTTDSNQPQH
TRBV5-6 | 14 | ASSLVGRTGKETQY
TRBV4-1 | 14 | ASSQPGQVTNTEAF
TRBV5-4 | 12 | ASSLWTATGELF
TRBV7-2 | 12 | ASRPSTGNYGYT
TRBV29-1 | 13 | SVEDRTGQAYGYT
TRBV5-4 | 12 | ASSKDRGSDTQY
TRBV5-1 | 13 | ASSPRQGSTDTQY
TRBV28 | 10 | ASSIQQDGYT
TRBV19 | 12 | ASSDTGQGREQF
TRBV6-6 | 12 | ASSYYRDGGELF
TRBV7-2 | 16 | ASSYQRGNSVSGNTIY
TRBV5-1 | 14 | ASSLGLRGLNTEAF
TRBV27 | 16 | ASSLGLAGGSRSYEQY
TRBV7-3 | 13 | ASSPGQGALETQY
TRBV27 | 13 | ASSIPTGVWRGYT
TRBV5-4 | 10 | ASSRDRGITF